The present entry profiles one T cell receptor beta chain with its context. In the authors' methods: Reference gene primers were amplified, and this amplification served to estimate nucleated cell counts. Method: immunoSEQ multiplex PCR; TCRdb's copy keeps in-frame clones and lacks some. The DNA was the basis for D and trimming; V, J and clone size are from that table. Among fewer than 200,000 clones listed, 82% were seen once. This entry is derived from a study of blood T cell repertoires in COVID-19. In the study overall: There were acute and convalescent COVID-19 samples, and they came from the United States, Italy and Spain. Sources were T cells, B-cell-depleted T cells, or PBMCs; the material itself was cDNA or gDNA.

Per the germline V gene, CDR1 is SNHLY and CDR2 is FYNNEI. The CDR3 has 15 amino acids. Trimming stripped 0 bases from V and 5 bases from J, with 11 bases between. The TCR originated in a woman between 65 and 79 years old with acute or convalescent COVID-19. This chain joins TRBV2 and TRBJ1-5, with a tentative D call TRBD1 (5 bases). The sequenced sample was peripheral blood. The CDR3 here is CASSEARGGYQPQHF. The DNA for the CDR3 is TGTGCCAGCAGTGAAGCGCGGGGGGGGTATCAGCCCCAGCATTTT.